Listed here are 15 T cell receptor beta chains from one sample, sequenced in a study of blood T cell repertoires in COVID-19. Only in-frame clones appear in the TCRdb table, and some are missing; sequencing was by immunoSEQ multiplex PCR. The sample holds about 180,000 clones; over 80% are singletons and the top ten take 7.6%. Sequencing was done on a sample of peripheral blood. These receptors were obtained from a woman in her 70s with COVID-19, enrolled during active disease.

The chain recombines TRBV3-1 (or the pseudogene TRBV3-2) with TRBJ2-7; TRBD1 aligns across 8 bases. CDR3 length: 15 residues. Unmatched junction bases numbered 9, after V lost 4 bases and J lost 4 bases. The germline V gene encodes CDR1 LGHDT and CDR2 YNNKEL (reference sequence). The CDR3 bases are TGTGCCAGCAGCCCGGACAGGGTGGCCAAGTACGAGCAGTACTTC. It encodes CASSPDRVAKYEQYF.

The chain has TRBV18 and TRBJ2-1, with 9 bases that match TRBD2. Germline lookup yields CDR1 KGHSH and CDR2 LQKENI. CDR3 size: 15 residues. The V and J ends lost 5 bases and 6 bases, in that order; junction bases with no gene match: 8. The DNA of the CDR3 is TGTGCCAGCTCATCGAGTAGCGGGGGTTTCAATGAGCAGTTCTTC. The encoded protein is CASSSSSGGFNEQFF.

V gene TRBV5-1 combines with J gene TRBJ1-1, with a weak D call TRBD1 (5 bases). The germline CDR1 and CDR2 sequences are SGHRS and YFSETQ. V was pared by 0 bases and J by 0 bases, with 9 bases between. This CDR3 has 15 residues. CDR3 sequence (DNA): TGCGCCAGCAGCTTGGCAGGGTTATTGAACACTGAAGCTTTCTTT. Translated, it gives CASSLAGLLNTEAFF.

The V and J genes are TRBV5-5 and TRBJ2-7; no firm D call. This CDR3 is 13 amino acids long. V shed 4 bases and J shed 0 bases, with 8 bases lying between them. Germline-derived CDR1 and CDR2 are SGHKS and YYEKEE (reference sequence). The CDR3 nucleotides read TGTGCCAGCAGCCAAACAATCTCCTACGAGCAGTACTTC. It specifies CASSQTISYEQYF.

This chain joins TRBV7-2 and TRBJ1-1, with TRBD1 matching over 10 bases. V shed 5 bases and J 10 bases; nucleotides not matched to a gene: 13. This CDR3 is 15 amino acids long. Looked up from germline, CDR1 is SGHTA and CDR2 is FQGNSA. CDR3 in DNA: TGTGCCAGCAGCCCCGCGACAGGGGGCGGGGGTTTAGCTTTCTTT. Translating it yields CASSPATGGGGLAFF.

The chain has TRBV18 and TRBJ2-7, with 12 bases fitting TRBD2. Germline V gene data show CDR1 as KGHSH and CDR2 as LQKENI. The CDR3 is 15 amino acids. With 5 bases clipped from V and 6 bases from J, the junction kept 8 bases outside the gene matches. In DNA form, the CDR3 reads TGTGCCAGCTCAACTCTAGCGGGGGGGATCTCCGAGCAGTACTTC. It is translated as CASSTLAGGISEQYF.

The V call is TRBV5-1, the J call TRBJ2-3, with TRBD1 matching over 11 bases. CDR1 is SGHRS and CDR2 is YFSETQ in the germline V gene. V was pared by 4 bases and J by 5 bases, with 6 bases of the junction left unmatched. The CDR3 is made up of 15 amino acids. The CDR3 reads CASSGQGARGDTQYF. For the CDR3, the DNA is TGCGCCAGCAGCGGACAGGGGGCGCGGGGAGATACGCAGTATTTT.

This clone came up a few times. The gene calls are TRBV7-3 and TRBJ2-2; D is ambiguous. This CDR3 has 13 amino acids. Trimming took off 5 bases at V and 4 bases at J, with 8 bases between the two ends. Germline CDR1 reads SGHTA; CDR2 reads FQGTGA. The CDR3 is CASSPSPTGELFF. The CDR3 DNA reads as TGTGCCAGCAGCCCCTCCCCCACCGGGGAGCTGTTTTTT. Full variable domain (missing parts from reference TRBV7-3 and TRBJ2-2): GAGVSQTPSNKVTEKGKYVELRCDPISGHTALYWYRQSLGQGPEFLIYFQGTGAADDSGLPNDRFFAVRPEGSVSTLKIQRTERGDSAVYLCASSPSPTGELFFGEGSRLTVL.

The V gene is TRBV28, the J gene TRBJ1-5; TRBD1 aligns across 9 bases. Trimming took 5 bases from V and 4 from J; bases not matched to a gene: 3. Germline loops: CDR1 MDHEN, CDR2 SYDVKM. The CDR3 length is 14 residues. CDR3 bases: TGTGCCAGCAGTATCGGGACAGGGAATCAGCCCCAGCATTTT. This sequence encodes CASSIGTGNQPQHF. Filled out from reference TRBV28 and TRBJ1-5, the complete variable domain reads DVKVTQSSRYLVKRTGEKVFLECVQDMDHENMFWYRQDPGLGLRLIYFSYDVKMKEKGDIPEGYSVSREKKERFSLILESASTNQTSMYLCASSIGTGNQPQHFGDGTRLSIL.

The chain combines TRBV5-6 with TRBJ2-7, with 7 nucleotides matching TRBD1. Germline CDR1 SGHDT, CDR2 YYEEEE. The junction had 6 bases not matched to a gene; V was cut back by 1 base and J by 5 bases. The CDR3 has 14 residues. CDR3 DNA sequence: TGTGCCAGCAGCTTGAGGGGGCATAGTGACGAGCAGTACTTC. Encoded protein: CASSLRGHSDEQYF.

This clone was detected a few times. The V and J genes are TRBV28 and TRBJ2-1; 14 nucleotides line up with TRBD2. Looked up from germline, CDR1 is MDHEN and CDR2 is SYDVKM. CDR3 length equals 18 residues. Trimming at V came to 8 bases and at J to 0 bases, leaving 9 bases not matched to a gene. Here the CDR3 reads CASLQPGLAGGSYNEQFF. CDR3 DNA: TGTGCCAGCTTACAACCCGGACTAGCGGGAGGCTCCTACAATGAGCAGTTCTTC.

This clone was observed at least ten times. The chain links TRBV7-6 to TRBJ1-4; perhaps TRBD1 as D (5 bases). This CDR3 is 15 amino acids long. The germline CDR1 and CDR2 sequences are SGHVS and FNYEAQ. Trimming shortened V by 4 bases and J by 3 bases, and 12 bases separated the two germline ends. The CDR3 spells CASSSQTGSNEKLFF. The CDR3 DNA reads as TGTGCCAGCAGCTCTCAAACAGGATCTAATGAAAAACTGTTTTTT.

The V call is TRBV28, the J call TRBJ1-5; D possibly corresponds to TRBD1 (5 bases). Looked up from germline, CDR1 is MDHEN and CDR2 is SYDVKM. The CDR3 sequence is 14 residues long. V lost 7 bases and J 3 bases, leaving 13 bases between the germline ends. CDR3 region: CASNDGGDNQPQHF. In nucleotides, the CDR3 is TGTGCCAGCAATGATGGGGGGGACAATCAGCCCCAGCATTTT.

This chain joins TRBV5-6 and TRBJ1-4; possibly TRBD1 for D (5 bases). The CDR3 sequence is 14 residues long. V was shortened by 0 bases and J by 7 bases, with 10 bases between the two germline ends. CDR1 and CDR2 (germline): SGHDT, YYEEEE. This CDR3 reads CASSLVQGREKLFF. The DNA for the CDR3 is TGTGCCAGCAGCTTGGTGCAGGGTCGTGAAAAACTGTTTTTT.

This sequence joins TRBV7-9 and TRBJ1-2, with a weak D call TRBD1 (6 bases). Trimming stripped 4 bases from V and 6 bases from J, with 15 bases between. Germline lookup yields CDR1 SEHNR and CDR2 FQNEAQ (reference sequence). The CDR3 spans 14 residues. The CDR3 DNA sequence: TGTGCCAGCAGCTCGCAGGGGTATGGGGATGGCTACACCTTC. Translation: CASSSQGYGDGYTF.